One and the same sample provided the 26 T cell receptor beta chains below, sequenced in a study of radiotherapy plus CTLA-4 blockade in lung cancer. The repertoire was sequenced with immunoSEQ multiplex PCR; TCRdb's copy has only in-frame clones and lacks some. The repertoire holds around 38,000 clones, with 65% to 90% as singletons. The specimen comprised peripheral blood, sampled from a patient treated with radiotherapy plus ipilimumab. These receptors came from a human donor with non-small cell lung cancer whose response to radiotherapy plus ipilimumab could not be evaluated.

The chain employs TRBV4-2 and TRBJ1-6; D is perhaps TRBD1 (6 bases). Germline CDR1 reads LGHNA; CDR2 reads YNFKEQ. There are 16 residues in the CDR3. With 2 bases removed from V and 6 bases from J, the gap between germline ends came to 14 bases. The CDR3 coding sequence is TGTGCCAGCAGCCAAAATCGACAGGTCCCTAATTCACCCCTCCACTTT. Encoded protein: CASSQNRQVPNSPLHF.

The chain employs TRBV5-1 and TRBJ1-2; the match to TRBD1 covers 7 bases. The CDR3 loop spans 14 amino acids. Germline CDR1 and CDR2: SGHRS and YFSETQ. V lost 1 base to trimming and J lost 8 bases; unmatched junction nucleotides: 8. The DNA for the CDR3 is TGCGCCAGCAGCTTGTCCGGGACAGCGACCGGCTACACCTTC. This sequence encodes CASSLSGTATGYTF.

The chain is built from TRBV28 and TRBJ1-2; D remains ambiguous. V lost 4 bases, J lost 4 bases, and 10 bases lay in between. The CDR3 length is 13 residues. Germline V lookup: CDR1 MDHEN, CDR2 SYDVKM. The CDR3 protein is CASSSDGLYGYTF. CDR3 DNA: TGTGCCAGCAGTTCGGACGGACTCTATGGCTACACCTTC.

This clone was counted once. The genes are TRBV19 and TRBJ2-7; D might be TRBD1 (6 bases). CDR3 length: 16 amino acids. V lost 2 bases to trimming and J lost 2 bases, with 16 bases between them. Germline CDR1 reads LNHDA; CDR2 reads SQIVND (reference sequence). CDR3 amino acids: CASSIRTVQQTYEQYF. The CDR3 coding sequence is TGTGCCAGTAGTATAAGGACAGTACAGCAAACCTACGAGCAGTACTTC.

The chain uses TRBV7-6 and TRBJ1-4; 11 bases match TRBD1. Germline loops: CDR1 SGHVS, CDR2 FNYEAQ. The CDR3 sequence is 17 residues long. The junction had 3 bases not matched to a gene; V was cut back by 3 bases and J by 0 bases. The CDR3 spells CASSLGTGGATNEKLFF. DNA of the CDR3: TGTGCCAGCAGCTTGGGGACAGGGGGTGCAACTAATGAAAAACTGTTTTTT.

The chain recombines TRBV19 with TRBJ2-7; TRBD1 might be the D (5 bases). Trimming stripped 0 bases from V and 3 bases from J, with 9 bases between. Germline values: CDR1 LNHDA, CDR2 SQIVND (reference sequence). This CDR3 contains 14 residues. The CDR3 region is CASSIESRVYEQYF. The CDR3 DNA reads TGTGCCAGTAGTATAGAGTCCAGGGTCTACGAGCAGTACTTC.

CDR3 DNA: TGTGCCAGCAGTTCCCAGGGGCAGGGGAGCAATCAGCCCCAGCATTTT. This translates into CASSSQGQGSNQPQHF. The gene calls are TRBV28 and TRBJ1-5; D might be TRBD1 (6 bases). CDR1 and CDR2 from the germline V gene are MDHEN and SYDVKM. The CDR3 spans 16 residues. V lost 4 bases and J lost 1, with 14 bases in between.

The DNA of the CDR3 is TGTGCCAGCGCCGGGACAGGGGGAACCAACGTCCTGACTTTC. This translates into CASAGTGGTNVLTF. J is TRBJ2-6 and V is TRBV7-2, with 11 bases that match TRBD1. Germline CDR1 reads SGHTA; CDR2 reads FQGNSA. The CDR3 contains 14 residues. The trim removed 8 bases at V and 8 bases at J, leaving 5 bases unmatched.

CDR3 DNA: TGCGCCAGCAGCCCCGGGGGTACTAGCGATATTTCCTACGAGCAGTACTTC. Its protein product is CASSPGGTSDISYEQYF. This chain joins TRBV5-1 and TRBJ2-7; 7 positions match TRBD2. The CDR3 extends over 17 amino acids. Germline V gene sequence: CDR1 SGHRS, CDR2 YFSETQ. Germline trimming cut 4 bases from V and 1 base from J; bases unmatched to any gene: 14.

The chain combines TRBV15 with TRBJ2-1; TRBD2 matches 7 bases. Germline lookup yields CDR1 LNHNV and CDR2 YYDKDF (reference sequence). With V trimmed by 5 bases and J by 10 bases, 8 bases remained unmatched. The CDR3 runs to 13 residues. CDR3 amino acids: CATSVREGGEQFF. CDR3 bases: TGTGCCACCAGCGTCAGGGAGGGTGGGGAGCAGTTCTTC.

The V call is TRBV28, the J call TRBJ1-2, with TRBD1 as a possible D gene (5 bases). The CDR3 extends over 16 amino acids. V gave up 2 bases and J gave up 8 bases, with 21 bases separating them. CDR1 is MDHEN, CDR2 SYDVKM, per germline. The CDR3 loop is CASSLSSPGGPRGYTF. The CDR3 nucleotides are TGTGCCAGCAGTTTAAGCTCCCCGGGGGGACCCCGGGGCTACACCTTC.

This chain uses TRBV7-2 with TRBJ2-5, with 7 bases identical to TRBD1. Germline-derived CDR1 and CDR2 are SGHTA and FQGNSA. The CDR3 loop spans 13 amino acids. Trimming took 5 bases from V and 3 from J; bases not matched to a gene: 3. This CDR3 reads CASSHGTEETQYF. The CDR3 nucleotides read TGTGCCAGCAGCCACGGGACAGAAGAGACCCAGTACTTC.

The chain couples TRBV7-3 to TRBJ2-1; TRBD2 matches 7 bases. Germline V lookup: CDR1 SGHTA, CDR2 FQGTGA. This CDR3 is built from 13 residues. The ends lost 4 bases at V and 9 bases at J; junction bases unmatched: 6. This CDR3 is CASSSPGRGEQFF. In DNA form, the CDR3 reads TGTGCCAGCAGCTCCCCAGGGAGGGGTGAGCAGTTCTTC. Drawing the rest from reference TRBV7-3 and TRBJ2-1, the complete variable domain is GAGVSQTPSNKVTEKGKYVELRCDPISGHTALYWYRQSLGQGPEFLIYFQGTGAADDSGLPNDRFFAVRPEGSVSTLKIQRTERGDSAVYLCASSSPGRGEQFFGPGTRLTVL.

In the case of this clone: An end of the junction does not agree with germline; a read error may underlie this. CDR3 coding DNA: TGTGCCAGCAGAGAAGGGACTAGCGGCTCCTACGAGCAGTACTTC. This sequence encodes CASREGTSGSYEQYF. J is TRBJ2-7 and V is TRBV2, with 11 bases identical to TRBD2. This CDR3 contains 15 residues. The germline V gene encodes CDR1 SNHLY and CDR2 FYNNEI.

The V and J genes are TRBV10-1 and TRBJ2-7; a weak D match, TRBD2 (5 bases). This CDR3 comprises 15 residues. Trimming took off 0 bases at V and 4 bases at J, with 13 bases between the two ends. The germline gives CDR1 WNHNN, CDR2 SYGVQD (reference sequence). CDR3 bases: TGCGCCAGCAGTGAGTCTCGGGGAAAAAGATACGAGCAGTACTTC. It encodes CASSESRGKRYEQYF.

CDR3 residues: CASSFGLSGANVLTF. CDR3 DNA sequence: TGTGCCAGCAGTTTTGGGCTCTCTGGGGCCAACGTCCTGACTTTC. The chain employs TRBV27 and TRBJ2-6; unclear D gene. CDR1 is MNHEY and CDR2 is SMNVEV in the germline V gene (reference sequence). V lost 3 bases, J lost 0 bases, and 6 bases lay in between. This CDR3 has 15 amino acids. Combining the CDR3 with reference TRBV27 and TRBJ2-6 gives the whole variable domain EAQVTQNPRYLITVTGKKLTVTCSQNMNHEYMSWYRQDPGLGLRQIYYSMNVEVTDKGDVPEGYKVSRKEKRNFPLILESPSPNQTSLYFCASSFGLSGANVLTFGAGSRLTVL.

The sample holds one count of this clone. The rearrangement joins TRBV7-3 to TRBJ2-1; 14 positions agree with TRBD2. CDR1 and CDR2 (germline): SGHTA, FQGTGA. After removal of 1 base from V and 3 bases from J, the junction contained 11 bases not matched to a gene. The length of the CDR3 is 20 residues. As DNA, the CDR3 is TGTGCCAGCAGCTTAATCACCGGGACTAGCGGGAGATTCCTCTACAATGAGCAGTTCTTC. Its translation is CASSLITGTSGRFLYNEQFF.

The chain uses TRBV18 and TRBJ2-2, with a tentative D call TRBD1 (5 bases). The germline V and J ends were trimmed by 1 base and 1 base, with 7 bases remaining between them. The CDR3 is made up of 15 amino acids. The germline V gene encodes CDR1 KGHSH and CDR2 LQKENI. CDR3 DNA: TGTGCCAGCTCACCACTGCAGGGGAACACCGGGGAGCTGTTTTTT. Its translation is CASSPLQGNTGELFF.

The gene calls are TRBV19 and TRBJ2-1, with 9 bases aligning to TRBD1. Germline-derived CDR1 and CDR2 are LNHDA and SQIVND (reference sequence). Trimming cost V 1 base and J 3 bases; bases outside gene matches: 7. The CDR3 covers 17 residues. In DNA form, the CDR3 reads TGTGCCAGTAGTATAGGTCAGACAGGGGGGCTCTACAATGAGCAGTTCTTC. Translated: CASSIGQTGGLYNEQFF.

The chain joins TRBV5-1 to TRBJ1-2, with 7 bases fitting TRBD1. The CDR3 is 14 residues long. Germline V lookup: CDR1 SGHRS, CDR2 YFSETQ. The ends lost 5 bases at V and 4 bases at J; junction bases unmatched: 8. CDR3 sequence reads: CASSSNTGAYGYTF. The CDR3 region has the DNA TGCGCCAGCAGTTCAAACACAGGGGCCTATGGCTACACCTTC. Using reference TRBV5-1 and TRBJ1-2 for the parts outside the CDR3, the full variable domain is KAGVTQTPRYLIKTRGQQVTLSCSPISGHRSVSWYQQTPGQGLQFLFEYFSETQRNKGNFPGRFSGRQFSNSRSEMNVSTLELGDSALYLCASSSNTGAYGYTFGSGTRLTVV.

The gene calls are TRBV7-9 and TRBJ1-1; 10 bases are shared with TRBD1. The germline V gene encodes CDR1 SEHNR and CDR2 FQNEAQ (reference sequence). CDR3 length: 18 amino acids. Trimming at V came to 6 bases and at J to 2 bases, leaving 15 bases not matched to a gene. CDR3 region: CASRIMGQGWRPNTEAFF. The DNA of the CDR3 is TGTGCCAGCAGAATAATGGGACAGGGGTGGCGGCCTAACACTGAAGCTTTCTTT.

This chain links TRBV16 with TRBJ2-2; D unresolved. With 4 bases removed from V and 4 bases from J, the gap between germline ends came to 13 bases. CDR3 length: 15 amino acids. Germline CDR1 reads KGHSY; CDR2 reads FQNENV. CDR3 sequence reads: CASSPLSWPTGELFF. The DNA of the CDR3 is TGTGCCAGCAGCCCCTTGTCCTGGCCCACCGGGGAGCTGTTTTTT.

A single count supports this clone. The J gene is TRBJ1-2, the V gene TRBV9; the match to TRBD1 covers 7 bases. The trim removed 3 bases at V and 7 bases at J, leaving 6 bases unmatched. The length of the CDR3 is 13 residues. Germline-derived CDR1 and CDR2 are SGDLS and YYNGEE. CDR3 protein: CASSGSDRSGYTF. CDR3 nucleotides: TGTGCCAGCAGCGGATCGGACAGGTCTGGCTACACCTTC.

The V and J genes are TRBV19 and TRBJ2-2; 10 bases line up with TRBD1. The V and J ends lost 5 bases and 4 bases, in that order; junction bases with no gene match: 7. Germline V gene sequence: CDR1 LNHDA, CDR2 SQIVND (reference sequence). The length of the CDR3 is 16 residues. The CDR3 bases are TGTGCCAGTAGTGCCCGACAGGGGGCTGGCACCGGGGAGCTGTTTTTT. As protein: CASSARQGAGTGELFF.

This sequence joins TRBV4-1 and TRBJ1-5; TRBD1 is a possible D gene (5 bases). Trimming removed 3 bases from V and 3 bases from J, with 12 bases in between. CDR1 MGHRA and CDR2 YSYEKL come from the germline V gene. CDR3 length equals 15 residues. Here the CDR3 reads CASSHRQGNNQPQHF. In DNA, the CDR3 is TGCGCCAGCAGCCATAGGCAGGGTAACAATCAGCCCCAGCATTTT.

The CDR3 reads CASSKDWGNTEAFF. In DNA form, the CDR3 reads TGTGCCAGTAGTAAGGACTGGGGGAACACTGAAGCTTTCTTT. The chain has TRBV19 and TRBJ1-1, with D unclear. CDR3 length: 14 amino acids. Trimming pared 4 bases from V and 1 base from J, leaving 10 bases between. Per germline, CDR1 LNHDA and CDR2 SQIVND (reference sequence).